These T cell receptor beta chains were read from a single sample in a study of naive and memory T cell subsets. TCRdb used MiXCR to reprocess the UMI-ligation and nested PCR reads, holding one entry per CDR3 protein. The data hold roughly 100,000 distinct CDR3 sequences, with around 10% observed a single time. Source material: naive CD4+ T cells from blood. The receptors were gathered from a human donor in good health. CDR3s include the opening cysteine and the closing phenylalanine or tryptophan. Fields, in order: V gene, J gene, D gene, clone size, CDR3 DNA, CDR3 protein. A D gene is named only where the DNA matches it firmly. Some rows have no size entry. The others give once, few or many, or a class for an expanded clone.

TRBV7-2	TRBJ1-1	.	.	TGTGCCAGCAGCTTAGGTGGTGGGATCCCCCAAAGCTCTGAAGCTTTCTTT	CASSLGGGIPQSSEAFF
TRBV12-3/TRBV12-4	TRBJ2-5	TRBD2	many	TGTGCCAGCAAAGTAAGCGGGACCCTAGGAGAGACCCAGTACTTC	CASKVSGTLGETQYF
TRBV28	TRBJ2-7	TRBD1	.	TGTGCCAGCAGACCCGGGACAGGACCCTACGAGCAGTACTTC	CASRPGTGPYEQYF
TRBV3-1	TRBJ1-1	.	.	TGTGCCAGCAGCCAAGGACGGGCTGAAGCTTTCTTT	CASSQGRAEAFF
TRBV29-1	TRBJ2-1	TRBD2	few	TGCAGCGTCTCCGGGACTAGCGCAACCAATGAGCAGTTCTTC	CSVSGTSATNEQFF
TRBV4-3	TRBJ2-7	.	many	TGCGCCAGCAGCCGGACAACAGGGCCCTCCTCCTACGAGCAGTACTTC	CASSRTTGPSSYEQYF
TRBV19	TRBJ1-5	.	few	TGTGCCAGTAGTCAGCGGGACGGCGGATTGAGCAATCAGCCCCAGCATTTT	CASSQRDGGLSNQPQHF
TRBV6-5	TRBJ2-1	.	few	TGTGCCAGCAGTTACCCTCCCAACAATGAGCAGTTCTTC	CASSYPPNNEQFF
TRBV29-1	TRBJ2-7	TRBD2	few	TGCAGCGTTGTTGGGACTAGCGGGAGTTCCTACGAGCAGTACTTC	CSVVGTSGSSYEQYF
TRBV28	TRBJ2-3	.	many	TGTGCCACCCTGGGACCCCACAGAGATACGCAGTATTTT	CATLGPHRDTQYF
TRBV11-2	TRBJ2-7	.	.	TGTGCCAGCAGCTTAAGGCTGTCCTACGAGCAGTACTTC	CASSLRLSYEQYF
TRBV12-3/TRBV12-4	TRBJ2-1	.	many	TGTGCCAGCAGCTTGTTTAATGAGCAGTTCTTC	CASSLFNEQFF
TRBV18	TRBJ2-3	.	few	TGTGCCAGCTCACCTACCCCGCGTGGGGATACGCAGTATTTT	CASSPTPRGDTQYF
TRBV20-1	TRBJ1-1	.	few	TGCAGTGCTGGACCCGTGGCTGAAGCTTTCTTT	CSAGPVAEAFF
TRBV2	TRBJ1-1	TRBD1	many	TGTGCCAGCACCGAGACAGGGAGTAACACTGAAGCTTTCTTT	CASTETGSNTEAFF
TRBV6-1	TRBJ1-1	TRBD1	.	TGTGCCAGCATTGTGGGACAGGGGTTTGAAGCTTTCTTT	CASIVGQGFEAFF
TRBV6-2/TRBV6-3	TRBJ2-2	.	few	TGTGCCAGCAGTTACTCGGCGGGTAGAAGCTCCGGCTACACCGGGGAGCTGTTTTTT	CASSYSAGRSSGYTGELFF
TRBV5-1	TRBJ1-1	TRBD1	.	TGCGCCAGCAGCGGACAGGGCAACACTGAAGCTTTCTTT	CASSGQGNTEAFF
TRBV13	TRBJ1-1	TRBD1	.	TGTGCCAGCAGCGGTCACAGGGGTATGAACACTGAAGCTTTCTTT	CASSGHRGMNTEAFF
TRBV4-2	TRBJ1-4	.	many	TGTGCCAGCAGCCAAGTATTCGCCAATGAAAAACTGTTTTTT	CASSQVFANEKLFF
TRBV28	TRBJ1-3	.	few	TGTGCCAGCAGTTCCGGATATATTAACACCATATATTTT	CASSSGYINTIYF
TRBV30	TRBJ2-3	.	many	TGTGCCTGGAGTCCGCGCCCCGGCGGGATAACCCCCAATACGCAGTATTTT	CAWSPRPGGITPNTQYF
TRBV4-2	TRBJ2-1	TRBD2	many	TGTGCCAGCAGCAGGGAGGGACCTTCCTACAATGAGCAGTTCTTC	CASSREGPSYNEQFF
TRBV7-2	TRBJ1-5	.	once	TGTGCCAGCAGCTTAGCCCCAGGGAGCAATCAGCCCCAGCATTTT	CASSLAPGSNQPQHF
TRBV19	TRBJ2-7	TRBD1	.	TGTGCCAGTAGTCTGGGACAGGGGAAGTCGTACGAGCAGTACTTC	CASSLGQGKSYEQYF
TRBV11-2	TRBJ1-1	.	many	TGTGCCAGCAGCTTAGAGTACATGAACACTGAAGCTTTCTTT	CASSLEYMNTEAFF
TRBV7-7	TRBJ2-2	.	.	TGTGCTAGCAGCTCCCCCGACACCGGGGAGCTGTTTTTT	CASSSPDTGELFF
TRBV12-3/TRBV12-4	TRBJ1-6	.	many	TGTGCCAGCAGTTTAGCGCTCCGGATTTCACCCCTCCACTTT	CASSLALRISPLHF
TRBV7-2	TRBJ2-3	.	many	TGTGCCAGCAGCTCGTGGGAGGGCACAGATACGCAGTATTTT	CASSSWEGTDTQYF
TRBV6-2/TRBV6-3	TRBJ2-1	TRBD2	.	TGTGCCAGCTGGACTAGCGGGGGGTCCTACAATGAGCAGTTCTTC	CASWTSGGSYNEQFF
TRBV6-5	TRBJ1-5	.	.	TGTGCCAGCAGACCGTTCGGGAGGGGTAGGGATCAGCCCCAGCATTTT	CASRPFGRGRDQPQHF
TRBV27	TRBJ2-3	.	.	TGTGCCAGCAGTTCGGGAGTATCCACAGATACGCAGTATTTT	CASSSGVSTDTQYF
TRBV20-1	TRBJ1-6	TRBD1	many	TGCAGTGCTAGGGGACAGATTAATAATTCACCCCTCCACTTT	CSARGQINNSPLHF
TRBV6-2/TRBV6-3	TRBJ2-5	TRBD2	many	TGTGCCAGCAGGGACTCAGCGGGGGGGAATGGAGAGACCCAGTACTTC	CASRDSAGGNGETQYF
TRBV7-9	TRBJ2-3	.	few	TGTGCCAGCAGCGTCCGAGAGAGCACAGATACGCAGTATTTT	CASSVRESTDTQYF
TRBV7-2	TRBJ1-1	.	many	TGTGCCAGCAGCTTAGAGAAGTGGGGGCGGATGAACACTGAAGCTTTCTTT	CASSLEKWGRMNTEAFF
TRBV12-3/TRBV12-4	TRBJ1-1	.	many	TGTGCCGCGAGGCAGGCGAACACTGAAGCTTTCTTT	CAARQANTEAFF
TRBV7-6	TRBJ1-5	.	once	TGTGCCAGCAGCTTAGCCCACGGACAGCCCCAGCATTTT	CASSLAHGQPQHF
TRBV20-1	TRBJ1-6	TRBD1	.	TGCAGTGCTAGATCCCTGACAGGGGACGCTTCACCCCTCCACTTT	CSARSLTGDASPLHF
TRBV5-1	TRBJ2-3	.	many	TGCGCCAGCAGCTTGGCTCAGACTCAATCAACAGATACGCAGTATTTT	CASSLAQTQSTDTQYF
TRBV30	TRBJ2-4	.	.	TGTGCCTGGGACGGGCCACAGCTAGCCAAAAACATTCAGTACTTC	CAWDGPQLAKNIQYF
TRBV10-3	TRBJ2-5	TRBD2	.	TGTGCCACGCAACTAGCGGGAGGTGGGGAGACCCAGTACTTC	CATQLAGGGETQYF
TRBV11-3	TRBJ2-3	TRBD2	many	TGTGCCAGCAGCTTAGGGACTAGGGGACATACGCAGTATTTT	CASSLGTRGHTQYF
TRBV5-1	TRBJ2-1	TRBD2	few	TGCGCCAGCAGCTTGGATCCCGCGCTAGCGGGAGGAAATGAGCAGTTCTTC	CASSLDPALAGGNEQFF
TRBV13	TRBJ2-5	TRBD2	few	TGTGCCAGCAGCTTAGGAGCTAGCGGGAGTAGGAGCGAGACCCAGTACTTC	CASSLGASGSRSETQYF
TRBV14	TRBJ1-2	.	few	TGTGCCAGCAGCTTCAGCGGGATTGGTGGCTACACCTTC	CASSFSGIGGYTF
TRBV10-3	TRBJ1-1	.	.	TGTGCCATCAGTGAGCTGGAGGGGGGCACTGAAGCTTTCTTT	CAISELEGGTEAFF
TRBV28	TRBJ1-5	.	many	TGTGCCAGCATCGAAGGGGGTGGCAATCAGCCCCAGCATTTT	CASIEGGGNQPQHF
TRBV11-2	TRBJ2-3	.	many	TGTGCCAGCAGCACCTTTTCACGGATAAGCACAGATACGCAGTATTTT	CASSTFSRISTDTQYF
TRBV5-1	TRBJ2-2	.	many	TGCGCCAGCAGCTCCGGACCGGGACGGGACACCGGGGAGCTGTTTTTT	CASSSGPGRDTGELFF
TRBV6-2/TRBV6-3	TRBJ1-5	.	few	TGTGCCAGCAGTTACGGACGGAACAATCAGCCCCAGCATTTT	CASSYGRNNQPQHF
TRBV28	TRBJ1-5	.	many	TGTGCCAGCGTCGAGGTCGGGCCCCAGCATTTT	CASVEVGPQHF
TRBV7-6	TRBJ2-3	TRBD2	many	TGTGCCAGCAGCTCCGCTAACCCGGGACTAGCGGTCACAGATACGCAGTATTTT	CASSSANPGLAVTDTQYF
TRBV29-1	TRBJ2-5	.	few	TGCAGCGTTGTGTTTTTCCAAAAGGGGCCAGAGACCCAGTACTTC	CSVVFFQKGPETQYF